Listed below are T cell receptor beta chains from one sample, sequenced in a study of PD-1 blockade in classical Hodgkin lymphoma. Clones were sequenced by immunoSEQ multiplex PCR, and TCRdb holds only the in-frame ones, with some missing. This table has roughly 68,000 clones, 93% appearing once. Material for sequencing was peripheral blood mononuclear cells (PBMCs). The source of these receptors is a human donor with classical Hodgkin lymphoma. Both conserved end residues are part of each CDR3. D genes are given only for firm matches. Size is omitted from some rows. Given values are once, few, many or a class for expanded clones.

v_gene: TRBV7-9
abundance: .
j_gene: TRBJ1-6
d_gene: .
CDR3nt: TGTGCCAGCAGCTTAGACGCCGGGTTTATATTCTATAATTCACCCCTCCACTTT
CDR3aa: CASSLDAGFIFYNSPLHF

v_gene: TRBV6-6
abundance: .
j_gene: TRBJ1-1
d_gene: .
CDR3nt: TGTGCCAGCAGTTATCCTACAGGCGCTACAAACACTGAAGCTTTCTTT
CDR3aa: CASSYPTGATNTEAFF

v_gene: TRBV5-6
abundance: .
j_gene: TRBJ1-2
d_gene: .
CDR3nt: TGTGCCAGCAGCTTGGGCAGGGACTATGGCTACACCTTC
CDR3aa: CASSLGRDYGYTF

v_gene: TRBV11-1
abundance: .
j_gene: TRBJ1-1
d_gene: .
CDR3nt: TGTGCCAGCAGCTTAGAGGTCTACACTGAAGCTTTCTTT
CDR3aa: CASSLEVYTEAFF

v_gene: TRBV9
abundance: .
j_gene: TRBJ1-1
d_gene: .
CDR3nt: TGTGCCAGCAGCCCAAAGGCCCCCTGGGAGAACACTGAAGCTTTCTTT
CDR3aa: CASSPKAPWENTEAFF

v_gene: TRBV7-6
abundance: .
j_gene: TRBJ2-2
d_gene: .
CDR3nt: TGTGCCAGCAGCTTAGAGGCGGGGGCCAACACCGGGGAGCTGTTTTTT
CDR3aa: CASSLEAGANTGELFF

v_gene: TRBV20-1
abundance: .
j_gene: TRBJ1-1
d_gene: .
CDR3nt: TGCAGTGCTACAGAACAGGGTGGGGCTTTCTTT
CDR3aa: CSATEQGGAFF

v_gene: TRBV18
abundance: .
j_gene: TRBJ2-7
d_gene: TRBD1
CDR3nt: TGTGCCAGCTCACTGGGACAGGGTGTATTTTACGAGCAGTACTTC
CDR3aa: CASSLGQGVFYEQYF

v_gene: TRBV10-3
abundance: .
j_gene: TRBJ1-2
d_gene: TRBD1
CDR3nt: TGTGCCAGCCTACCGGGACAGGCCAACGGGGGCTACACCTTC
CDR3aa: CASLPGQANGGYTF

v_gene: TRBV5-1
abundance: .
j_gene: TRBJ2-5
d_gene: TRBD1
CDR3nt: TGCGCCAGCAGTACGGCGACAGGGGAGAGGACCCAGTACTTC
CDR3aa: CASSTATGERTQYF

v_gene: TRBV5-1
abundance: .
j_gene: TRBJ2-1
d_gene: .
CDR3nt: TGCGCCAGCAGGTTCACGTACAATGAGCAGTTCTTC
CDR3aa: CASRFTYNEQFF

v_gene: TRBV4-3
abundance: once
j_gene: TRBJ1-4
d_gene: TRBD1
CDR3nt: TGCGCCAGCAGTACCGGGACAGGGGGCGAAAAACTGTTTTTT
CDR3aa: CASSTGTGGEKLFF

v_gene: TRBV5-6
abundance: .
j_gene: TRBJ2-1
d_gene: .
CDR3nt: TGTGCCAGCATCCTCTCGGGGCTTCTCCCCCGCAATGAGCAGTTCTTC
CDR3aa: CASILSGLLPRNEQFF

v_gene: TRBV19
abundance: .
j_gene: TRBJ2-5
d_gene: TRBD1
CDR3nt: TGTGCCAGTAGCCTGACAGGGGGCGGGGAGACCCAGTACTTC
CDR3aa: CASSLTGGGETQYF

v_gene: TRBV7-8
abundance: .
j_gene: TRBJ2-3
d_gene: .
CDR3nt: TGTGCCAGCAGCTTAGAGACTACTCGCACAGATACGCAGTATTTT
CDR3aa: CASSLETTRTDTQYF

v_gene: TRBV6-6
abundance: .
j_gene: TRBJ2-7
d_gene: TRBD1
CDR3nt: TGTGCCAGCAGATCGAGACAGGGAGACTACGAGCAGTACTTC
CDR3aa: CASRSRQGDYEQYF

v_gene: TRBV19
abundance: .
j_gene: TRBJ1-1
d_gene: .
CDR3nt: TGTGCCAGTAGTATTCAGGGGAACACTGAAGCTTTCTTT
CDR3aa: CASSIQGNTEAFF

v_gene: TRBV5-8
abundance: .
j_gene: TRBJ1-2
d_gene: .
CDR3nt: TGTGCCAGCGGGGCTTACACCTTC
CDR3aa: CASGAYTF

v_gene: TRBV27
abundance: .
j_gene: TRBJ2-2
d_gene: .
CDR3nt: TGTGCCAGATCCGCTAGACCCGGGGAGCTGTTTTTT
CDR3aa: CARSARPGELFF

v_gene: TRBV4-3
abundance: .
j_gene: TRBJ1-6
d_gene: .
CDR3nt: TGCGCCAGCAGCCAAGAAACGGGGTATAATTCACCCCTCCACTTT
CDR3aa: CASSQETGYNSPLHF